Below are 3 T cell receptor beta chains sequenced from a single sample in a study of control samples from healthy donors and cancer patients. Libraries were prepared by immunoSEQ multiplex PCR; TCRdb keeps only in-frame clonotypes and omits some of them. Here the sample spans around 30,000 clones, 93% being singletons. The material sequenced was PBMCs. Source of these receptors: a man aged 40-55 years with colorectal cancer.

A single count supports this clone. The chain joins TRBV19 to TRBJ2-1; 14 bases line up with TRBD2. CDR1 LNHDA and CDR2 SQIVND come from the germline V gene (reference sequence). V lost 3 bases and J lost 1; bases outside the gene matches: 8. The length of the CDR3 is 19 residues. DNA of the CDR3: TGTGCCAGTAGTATCGGGACTAGCGGGGGTAAGAGTTCCTACAATGAGCAGTTCTTC. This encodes CASSIGTSGGKSSYNEQFF.

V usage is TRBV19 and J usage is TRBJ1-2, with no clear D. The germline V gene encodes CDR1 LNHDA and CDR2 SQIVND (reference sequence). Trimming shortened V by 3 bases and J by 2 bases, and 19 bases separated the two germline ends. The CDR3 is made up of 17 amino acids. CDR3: CASSIAGRGPRNYGYTF. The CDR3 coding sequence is TGTGCCAGTAGTATCGCGGGGAGAGGACCGCGAAACTATGGCTACACCTTC.

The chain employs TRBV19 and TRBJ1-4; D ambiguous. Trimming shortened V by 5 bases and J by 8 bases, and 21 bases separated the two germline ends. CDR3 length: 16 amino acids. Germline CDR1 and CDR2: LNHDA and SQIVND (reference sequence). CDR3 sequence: CASSVLRGQFGEKLFF. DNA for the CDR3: TGTGCCAGTAGTGTGCTGAGAGGGCAGTTCGGGGAAAAACTGTTTTTT.